The 30 T cell receptor beta chains below were found in one sample sequenced in a study of CD8 T cells in ankylosing spondylitis. TCRdb used MiXCR to reprocess the 5' RACE reads, holding one entry per CDR3 protein. The sample yields 150,000 to 200,000 distinct CDR3 sequences, 30% to 40% seen once. The material sequenced was synovial fluid, either unsorted or a sorted T cell fraction (not recorded which). The receptors derive from a male donor with ankylosing spondylitis.

The V and J genes are TRBV11-2 and TRBJ1-1; a possible D gene is TRBD1 (5 bases). The CDR3 runs to 13 residues. V lost 2 bases to trimming and J lost 4 bases, with 8 bases between them. Germline V gene lookup returns CDR1 SGHAT and CDR2 FQNNGV. The CDR3 reads CASSLRDGTEAFF. CDR3 bases: TGTGCCAGCAGCTTACGGGACGGCACTGAAGCTTTCTTT.

The chain recombines TRBV6-2 or TRBV6-3 with TRBJ1-1; no firm D call. The CDR3 loop spans 14 amino acids. V was shortened by 7 bases and J by 4 bases, with 16 bases between the two germline ends. Germline V gene sequence: CDR1 MNHEY, CDR2 SVGEGT. The CDR3: CASTHTWGITEAFF. The CDR3 region has the DNA TGTGCCAGCACCCACACCTGGGGTATCACTGAAGCTTTCTTT.

The chain links TRBV10-3 to TRBJ1-1; TRBD1 aligns across 9 bases. Germline CDR1 ENHRY, CDR2 SYGVKD. J gave up 5 bases and V 6 bases, and 7 bases lay outside the gene matches. The CDR3 totals 14 residues. CDR3 sequence reads: CAIRPTGGLTEAFF. In DNA, the CDR3 is TGTGCCATCAGACCTACAGGGGGCCTGACTGAAGCTTTCTTT.

This chain links TRBV2 with TRBJ1-5, with 7 bases that match TRBD1. The CDR3 is 15 residues long. Looked up from germline, CDR1 is SNHLY and CDR2 is FYNNEI. Trimming at V came to 6 bases and at J to 4 bases, leaving 9 bases not matched to a gene. CDR3 coding DNA: TGTGCCAGCAGGGTTACCGGGACAGAGAATCAGCCCCAGCATTTT. This encodes CASRVTGTENQPQHF.

The sample holds many counts of this clonotype. This chain uses TRBV5-1 with TRBJ2-3; TRBD2 is a possible D gene (6 bases). V dropped 0 bases and J dropped 3 bases, with 11 bases sitting between them. Germline CDR1 and CDR2: SGHRS and YFSETQ. The CDR3 runs 15 residues. The CDR3 loop reads CASSLGDSRTDTQYF. In DNA form, the CDR3 reads TGCGCCAGCAGCTTGGGGGACTCACGTACAGATACGCAGTATTTT.

The V gene is TRBV27, the J gene TRBJ2-7; TRBD1 matches 11 bases. The V gene end was trimmed by 1 base and the J gene end by 1 base; junction bases not matched to a gene: 3. CDR1 is MNHEY and CDR2 is SMNVEV in the germline V gene (reference sequence). The CDR3 spans 16 residues. CDR3 in DNA: TGTGCCAGCAGTTTATGGGGGGACAGGGGGTCCTACGAGCAGTACTTC. Translation: CASSLWGDRGSYEQYF.

V usage is TRBV12-3 or TRBV12-4 and J usage is TRBJ1-1; a weak D match, TRBD1 (6 bases). The V gene lost 6 bases and the J gene lost 7 bases, with 15 bases spanning the gap. The CDR3 spans 13 residues. The CDR3 sequence: CASRALRGGEAFF. The DNA of the CDR3 is TGTGCCAGCAGGGCCCTAAGAGGGGGTGAAGCTTTCTTT.

This sequence joins TRBV19 and TRBJ1-4; TRBD1 agrees at 7 bases. V was pared by 6 bases and J by 8 bases, with 9 bases of the junction left unmatched. The CDR3 loop spans 14 amino acids. CDR1 is LNHDA, CDR2 SQIVND, per germline (reference sequence). CDR3 sequence: CASSPSGQKEKLFF. CDR3 nucleotide sequence: TGTGCCAGTAGCCCATCGGGACAGAAAGAAAAACTGTTTTTT.

This chain connects TRBV20-1 to TRBJ2-3; D is possibly TRBD2 (6 bases). Trimming left V 6 bases short and J 2 bases short, with 15 bases between. This CDR3 has 14 amino acids. The germline V gene encodes CDR1 DFQATT and CDR2 SNEGSKA (reference sequence). The DNA of the CDR3 is TGCAGTGCACTCCGGAGGGACGCCACAGATACGCAGTATTTT. It yields the protein CSALRRDATDTQYF.

This clonotype was observed a handful of times. V gene TRBV7-3 combines with J gene TRBJ2-2, with unresolved D. V lost 7 bases, J lost 7 bases, and 13 bases lay in between. The CDR3 runs 13 residues. Germline values: CDR1 SGHTA, CDR2 FQGTGA. The CDR3 protein is CASTPFLGGELFF. The CDR3 DNA is TGTGCCAGCACCCCTTTTTTGGGCGGGGAGCTGTTTTTT.

The rearrangement joins TRBV5-1 to TRBJ1-6; D is ambiguous. Looked up from germline, CDR1 is SGHRS and CDR2 is YFSETQ. V was cut by 3 bases and J by 5 bases, with 9 bases left in between. The CDR3 is 14 amino acids. Here the CDR3 DNA reads TGCGCCAGCAGCTCGGAAATTAATAATTCACCCCTCCACTTT. It encodes CASSSEINNSPLHF.

This chain connects TRBV4-3 to TRBJ2-1, with D perhaps matching TRBD1 (5 bases). The V gene lost 3 bases and the J gene lost 8 bases, with 17 bases spanning the gap. The CDR3 covers 15 residues. Germline V CDR1 and CDR2: LGHNA, YSLEER. The CDR3 coding sequence is TGCGCCAGCAGCCACCCTGGACAACCCGGGTATGAGCAGTTCTTC. Encoded protein: CASSHPGQPGYEQFF.

The J gene is TRBJ1-5, the V gene TRBV6-4; weak D call: TRBD1 (5 bases). V was shortened by 7 bases and J by 7 bases, with 20 bases between the two germline ends. This CDR3 is 15 amino acids long. CDR1 is MRHNA, CDR2 SNTAGT, per germline. The CDR3 here is CASISRDSAGQPQHF. The CDR3 DNA reads TGTGCCAGCATCTCCCGGGACTCGGCGGGGCAGCCCCAGCATTTT.

The chain links TRBV29-1 to TRBJ2-5, with D perhaps given as TRBD1 or TRBD2 (6 bases each). Germline CDR1 SQVTM, CDR2 ANQGSEA. The CDR3 extends over 14 amino acids. Trimming pared 4 bases from V and 7 bases from J, leaving 19 bases between. The CDR3 loop is CSVAPGPGGGTQYF. DNA for the CDR3: TGCAGCGTTGCTCCGGGACCCGGAGGGGGGACCCAGTACTTC. Together with reference TRBV29-1 and TRBJ2-5, the CDR3 gives the full variable domain: SAVISQKPSRDICQRGTSLTIQCQVDSQVTMMFWYRQQPGQSLTLIATANQGSEATYESGFVIDKFPISRPNLTFSTLTVSNMSPEDSSIYLCSVAPGPGGGTQYFGPGTRLLVL.

This clonotype occurred a few times. This chain joins TRBV12-3 or TRBV12-4 and TRBJ2-5, with TRBD2 matching 8 bases. The CDR3 runs to 16 residues. The V segment lost 1 base and the J segment 2 bases; nucleotides outside the gene matches: 6. The CDR3 sequence: CASSLGLLAAQETQYF. The CDR3, as DNA: TGTGCCAGCAGTTTAGGGCTACTAGCGGCACAAGAGACCCAGTACTTC.

In this sample, this clonotype turned up once. The rearrangement joins TRBV28 to TRBJ2-6; the D gene is possibly TRBD1 (5 bases). CDR1 is MDHEN, CDR2 SYDVKM, per germline. Trimming removed 4 bases at V and 2 bases at J, with 9 bases between. The CDR3 is 15 residues long. The CDR3 loop reads CASSSRQTGANVLTF. The CDR3 nucleotides are TGTGCCAGCAGTTCCCGACAGACTGGGGCCAACGTCCTGACTTTC. The full variable domain, with the rest looked up from reference TRBV28 and TRBJ2-6, is DVKVTQSSRYLVKRTGEKVFLECVQDMDHENMFWYRQDPGLGLRLIYFSYDVKMKEKGDIPEGYSVSREKKERFSLILESASTNQTSMYLCASSSRQTGANVLTFGAGSRLTVL.

The table lists this clonotype with a few counts. V and J are TRBV20-1 and TRBJ2-7, with TRBD2 matching 14 bases. The trim removed 3 bases at V and 6 bases at J, leaving 4 bases unmatched. There are 14 residues in the CDR3. From germline, CDR1 is DFQATT and CDR2 SNEGSKA (reference sequence). CDR3 residues: CSASRTSGRIEQYF. CDR3 DNA sequence: TGCAGTGCTAGCCGGACTAGCGGGAGGATCGAGCAGTACTTC.

The rearrangement uses TRBV29-1 and TRBJ2-3; D is unclear. CDR3 length: 12 amino acids. Looked up from germline, CDR1 is SQVTM and CDR2 is ANQGSEA. With 5 bases removed from V and 0 bases from J, the gap between germline ends came to 6 bases. DNA of the CDR3: TGCAGCGTTCGCGGAAGCACAGATACGCAGTATTTT. It codes for CSVRGSTDTQYF.

This clonotype was seen only once. The rearrangement joins TRBV18 to TRBJ2-5; 7 bases line up with TRBD2. V shed 4 bases and J 3 bases; nucleotides not matched to a gene: 8. CDR1 and CDR2 from the germline V gene are KGHSH and LQKENI. The CDR3 runs 15 residues. The chain's CDR3 is CASSRQEAGKETQYF. Written as DNA, the CDR3 is TGTGCCAGCTCACGGCAGGAAGCGGGGAAAGAGACCCAGTACTTC.

The chain couples TRBV20-1 to TRBJ2-1, with TRBD2 matching over 8 bases. CDR1 DFQATT and CDR2 SNEGSKA come from the germline V gene (reference sequence). CDR3 length: 13 amino acids. V trimming: 5 bases; J trimming: 3 bases; junction bases outside the gene matches: 3. In DNA form, the CDR3 reads TGCAGTGCTGTAACTAGCGGCTACAATGAGCAGTTCTTC. Translated, it gives CSAVTSGYNEQFF.

The rearrangement uses TRBV7-2 and TRBJ2-7; D possibly uses TRBD1 or TRBD2 (6 bases each). Germline CDR1 is SGHTA and CDR2 is FQGNSA. The CDR3 totals 15 residues. V was pared by 1 base and J by 3 bases, with 13 bases between. Written as DNA, the CDR3 is TGTGCCAGCAGCTTAGGCCCGGGGGCCAACTACGAGCAGTACTTC. Translating it yields CASSLGPGANYEQYF.

There are many counts of this clonotype. This chain uses TRBV3-1 with TRBJ2-7; maybe TRBD2 (7 bases). Trimming pared 3 bases from V and 8 bases from J, leaving 14 bases between. This CDR3 is built from 13 residues. Germline loops: CDR1 LGHDT, CDR2 YNNKEL (reference sequence). CDR3 sequence: CASSQGAGAKQYF. CDR3 in DNA: TGTGCCAGCAGCCAGGGGGCGGGGGCGAAGCAGTACTTC.

V gene TRBV6-2 or TRBV6-3 combines with J gene TRBJ2-1; the D gene is possibly TRBD1 (6 bases). Trimming pared 6 bases from V and 5 bases from J, leaving 8 bases between. The CDR3 has 12 residues. Germline CDR1 is MNHEY and CDR2 is SVGEGT. CDR3 nucleotide sequence: TGTGCCAGCAGGGACAGCCACAATGAGCAGTTCTTC. Translating gives CASRDSHNEQFF.

The chain employs TRBV20-1 and TRBJ2-5; TRBD2 agrees at 9 bases. The CDR3 covers 13 residues. CDR1 and CDR2 (germline): DFQATT, SNEGSKA (reference sequence). V dropped 6 bases and J dropped 9; count of bases not matched to a gene: 11. CDR3 sequence (DNA): TGCAGTGCCCGACTAGCGGATAAGAAGGCCCAGTACTTC. It encodes CSARLADKKAQYF.

J is TRBJ2-7 and V is TRBV7-6, with 8 bases that match TRBD2. Looked up from germline, CDR1 is SGHVS and CDR2 is FNYEAQ. This CDR3 has 11 residues. Trimming removed 4 bases from V and 10 bases from J; junction bases left unmatched: 3. The CDR3 coding sequence is TGTGCCAGCAGCTCCGGGACTAGACAGTACTTC. Amino acid sequence: CASSSGTRQYF. Full variable domain (missing parts from reference TRBV7-6 and TRBJ2-7): GAGVSQSPRYKVTKRGQDVALRCDPISGHVSLYWYRQALGQGPEFLTYFNYEAQQDKSGLPNDRFSAERPEGSISTLTIQRTEQRDSAMYRCASSSGTRQYFGPGTRLTVT.

The chain's CDR3 is CASSLPPSGTEAFF. The CDR3 nucleotides are TGTGCCAGCAGCTTACCACCGTCGGGCACTGAAGCTTTCTTT. This chain connects TRBV7-2 to TRBJ1-1; D gene unclear. Between the trimmed V and J ends, which lost 2 bases and 4 bases, there was a span of 11 bases. The germline gives CDR1 SGHTA, CDR2 FQGNSA. The CDR3 runs to 14 residues.

The V and J genes are TRBV28 and TRBJ2-3; D is perhaps TRBD1 (5 bases). With 1 base removed from V and 4 bases from J, the gap between germline ends came to 6 bases. CDR1 is MDHEN and CDR2 is SYDVKM in the germline V gene. The CDR3 is 13 residues long. CDR3 in DNA: TGTGCCAGCAGTTTATTAGGGGCAGATACGCAGTATTTT. Amino acids: CASSLLGADTQYF.

This clonotype was observed a handful of times. This chain connects TRBV4-2 to TRBJ2-1, with D perhaps TRBD1 or TRBD2 (6 bases each). The ends were cut back, 8 bases at V and 2 bases at J, with 13 bases in the middle. Per the germline V gene, CDR1 is LGHNA and CDR2 is YNFKEQ. The CDR3 contains 14 residues. CDR3: CASGRGDTYNEQFF. For the CDR3, the DNA is TGTGCCAGCGGACGCGGGGACACCTACAATGAGCAGTTCTTC.

The table lists this clonotype with a few counts. The chain combines TRBV11-2 with TRBJ1-1; no firm D call. The germline gives CDR1 SGHAT, CDR2 FQNNGV. The CDR3 sequence is 14 residues long. The V gene lost 6 bases and the J gene lost 1 base, with 12 bases spanning the gap. The CDR3 DNA reads TGTGCCAGCAGTTCCCTAGGGCGGAACACTGAAGCTTTCTTT. Protein sequence: CASSSLGRNTEAFF.

The chain is built from TRBV5-1 and TRBJ2-1, with TRBD2 matching 10 bases. The CDR3 is 15 amino acids. Per the germline V gene, CDR1 is SGHRS and CDR2 is YFSETQ. The V and J ends lost 2 bases and 9 bases, in that order; junction bases with no gene match: 8. The CDR3 protein is CASSFQAGGLGEQFF. The CDR3 bases are TGCGCCAGCAGCTTCCAAGCGGGGGGGCTGGGTGAGCAGTTCTTC.